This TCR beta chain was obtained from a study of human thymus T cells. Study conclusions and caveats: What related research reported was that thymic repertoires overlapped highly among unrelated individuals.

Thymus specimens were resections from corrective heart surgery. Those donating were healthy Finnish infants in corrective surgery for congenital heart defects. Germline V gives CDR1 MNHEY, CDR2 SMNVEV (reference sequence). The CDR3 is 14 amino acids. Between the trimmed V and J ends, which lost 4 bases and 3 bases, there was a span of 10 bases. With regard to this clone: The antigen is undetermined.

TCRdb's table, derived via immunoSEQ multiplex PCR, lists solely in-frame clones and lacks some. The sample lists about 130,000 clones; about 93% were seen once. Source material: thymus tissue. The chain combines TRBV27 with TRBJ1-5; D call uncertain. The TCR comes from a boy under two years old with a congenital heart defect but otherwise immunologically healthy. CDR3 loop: CASSSPGSNQPQHF. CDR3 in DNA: TGTGCCAGCAGTTCTCCGGGCTCCAATCAGCCCCAGCATTTT.